This TCR beta chain originates from a study of blood T cell repertoires in COVID-19. Study in general: Samples came from the United States, Italy and Spain, spanning acute and convalescent COVID-19.

V was clipped by 5 bases and J by 5 bases; unmatched bases: 16. Germline loops: CDR1 SGHTA, CDR2 FQGNSA. CDR3 length equals 17 residues. Sequencing was performed with immunoSEQ multiplex PCR; in TCRdb, only in-frame clones are kept and a portion is missing. The sample records roughly 220,000 clones, about 86% being singletons. The source material was PBMCs or T cells enriched from blood (not recorded which). This chain links TRBV7-2 with TRBJ1-1; TRBD1 agrees at 8 bases. The source of this sequence is a woman aged 40 to 49 with acute COVID-19. CDR3 protein: CASSARSPGGLGTEAFF. Here the CDR3 DNA reads TGTGCCAGCAGCGCCCGGTCGCCAGGGGGCTTGGGGACTGAAGCTTTCTTT.